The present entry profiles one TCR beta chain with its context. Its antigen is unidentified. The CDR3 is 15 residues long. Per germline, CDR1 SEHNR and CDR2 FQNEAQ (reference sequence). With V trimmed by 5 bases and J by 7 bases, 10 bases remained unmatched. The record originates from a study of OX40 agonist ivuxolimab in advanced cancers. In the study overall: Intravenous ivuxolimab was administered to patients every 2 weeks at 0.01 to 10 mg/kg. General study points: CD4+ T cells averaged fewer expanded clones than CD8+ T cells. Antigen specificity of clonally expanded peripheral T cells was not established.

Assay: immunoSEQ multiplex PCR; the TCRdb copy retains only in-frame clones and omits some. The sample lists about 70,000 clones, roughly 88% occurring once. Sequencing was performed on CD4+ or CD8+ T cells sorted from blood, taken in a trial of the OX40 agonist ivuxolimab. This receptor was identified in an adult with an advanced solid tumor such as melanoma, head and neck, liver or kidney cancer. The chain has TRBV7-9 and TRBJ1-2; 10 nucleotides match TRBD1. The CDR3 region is CASSKMVGDRGGYTF. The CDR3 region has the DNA TGTGCCAGCAGCAAAATGGTGGGGGACAGGGGTGGCTACACCTTC.